This is a list of T cell receptor beta chains from one sample in a study of T cell repertoires in ileal Crohn's disease. Repertoires were generated with immunoSEQ multiplex PCR, while TCRdb's copy carries only in-frame clones and drops some. The data hold under 8,500 clones, with over 70% observed a single time. The sequencing sample was made of ileal tissue. The receptors shown here come from an adult with Crohn's disease. The conserved cysteine and the conserved F or W are not part of the CDR3 here. Fields, in order: J gene, V gene, CDR3 protein.

TRBJ1-4 TRBV9 ASSIPGQGEKLF
TRBJ2-3 TRBV6-5 ASSPSGGAPDTQY
TRBJ1-5 TRBV19 ASSRVGTGANQPQH
TRBJ2-1 TRBV5-6 ASRPDSFSYNEQF
TRBJ1-6 TRBV4-3 ASSQEGQGQGPLVDSPLH
TRBJ2-1 TRBV29-1 SVASGSSGGNEQF
TRBJ2-5 TRBV6-1 ASSEGGRKQETQY
TRBJ2-7 TRBV2 ASSVRTSAYGQY
TRBJ2-3 TRBV4-1 ASSQSSAGNTDTQY
TRBJ1-6 TRBV2 ASGESYNSPLH
TRBJ2-5 TRBV6-1 ASSERLAGTQETQY
TRBJ2-7 TRBV23-1 ASSRSLTGQGYEQY
TRBJ1-2 TRBV18 ASSRTATYGYT
TRBJ2-7 TRBV7-8 ASSLAGLLAGQGARYEQY
TRBJ2-6 TRBV4-3 ASSSIVNSGANVLT
TRBJ2-2 TRBV6-4 ASSDSGGAGELF
TRBJ2-7 TRBV19 ASSIRGGYHEQY
TRBJ1-2 TRBV7-2 ASSLGQGSSYGYT
TRBJ2-5 TRBV5-1 ASSPGLAVQETQY
TRBJ2-7 TRBV25-1 ASSEGAGAREQY
TRBJ2-5 TRBV19 ASRQAGETQY
TRBJ1-2 TRBV6-4 ASSGPGYGYT
TRBJ1-3 TRBV5-1 ASSLSSAGSGNTIY
TRBJ1-1 TRBV6-5 ASGGAENTEAF
TRBJ2-3 TRBV27 ASSFRRRGQRSTDTQY
TRBJ2-7 TRBV9 ASSTSAGGSYEQY
TRBJ2-2 TRBV18 ASSPTRTGELF
TRBJ2-2 TRBV5-1 ASSEGLAAGELF
TRBJ1-1 TRBV2 ASSRTGIGTEAF
TRBJ2-1 TRBV30 AWSGRTPYNEQF
TRBJ2-6 TRBV7-9 AEIGHRSSGANVLT
TRBJ2-3 TRBV7-2 ASSQGAVSTDTQY
TRBJ2-5 TRBV30 AWNRGGAAETQY
TRBJ1-2 TRBV27 ASSRQVNGDGYT
TRBJ1-6 TRBV19 ASSVGQGGYSPLH
TRBJ1-1 TRBV28 ASTPSHAGGRAEAF
TRBJ1-2 TRBV4-1 ASSPSGGYGYT
TRBJ2-1 TRBV4-3 ASSQDWANEQF
TRBJ2-1 TRBV4-3 ASSQMVAGYNEQF
TRBJ1-2 TRBV5-1 ASGGAGWANYGYT
TRBJ1-5 TRBV29-1 SVGETVNQPQH
TRBJ2-1 TRBV30 AWQPVGQGPYNEQF
TRBJ2-1 TRBV29-1 SARGQSSYNEQF
TRBJ1-5 TRBV15 ATSRESPSTKGNQPQH
TRBJ1-1 TRBV11-3 ASSLTGGTEAF
TRBJ2-3 TRBV19 ASSQSDTQY
TRBJ1-2 TRBV30 AWSVQGPINYGYT
TRBJ2-3 TRBV4-3 ASSQALPGTGGFTDTQY
TRBJ1-2 TRBV7-8 ASSPREGGYGYT
TRBJ1-1 TRBV30 AWSVQRFRGRTNTEAF